The T cell receptor beta chain described here comes from a study of blood T cell repertoires in COVID-19. Libraries were prepared by immunoSEQ multiplex PCR; TCRdb keeps only in-frame clonotypes and omits some of them. Among 120,000 or so clones, around 85% were seen once, and the ten largest hold about 18%. Germline V gene lookup returns CDR1 LNHNV and CDR2 YYDKDF (reference sequence). This CDR3 is 14 amino acids long. Trimming shortened V by 1 base and J by 0 bases, and 6 bases separated the two germline ends. Seattle-derived patients entered the study during active infection and were followed longitudinally.

Specimen: peripheral blood. This chain joins TRBV15 and TRBJ1-2; no clear D gene. The sequence derives from a man aged 25-45 years with COVID-19, enrolled during active disease. The CDR3 bases are TGTGCCACCAGCAGAGGTATAGCTAACTATGGCTACACCTTC. The encoded protein is CATSRGIANYGYTF.